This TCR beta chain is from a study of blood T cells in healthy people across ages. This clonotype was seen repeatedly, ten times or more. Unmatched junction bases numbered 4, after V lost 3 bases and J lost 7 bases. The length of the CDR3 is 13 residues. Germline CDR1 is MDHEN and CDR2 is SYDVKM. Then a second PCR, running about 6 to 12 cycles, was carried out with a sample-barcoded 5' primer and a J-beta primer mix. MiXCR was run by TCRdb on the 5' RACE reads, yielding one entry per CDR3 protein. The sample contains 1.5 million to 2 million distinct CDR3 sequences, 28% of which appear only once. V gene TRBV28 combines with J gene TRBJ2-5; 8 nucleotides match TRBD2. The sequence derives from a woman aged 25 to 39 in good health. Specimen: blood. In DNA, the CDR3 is TGTGCCAGCAGTTTTAGCGGGGAGGGGACCCAGTACTTC. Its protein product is CASSFSGEGTQYF.